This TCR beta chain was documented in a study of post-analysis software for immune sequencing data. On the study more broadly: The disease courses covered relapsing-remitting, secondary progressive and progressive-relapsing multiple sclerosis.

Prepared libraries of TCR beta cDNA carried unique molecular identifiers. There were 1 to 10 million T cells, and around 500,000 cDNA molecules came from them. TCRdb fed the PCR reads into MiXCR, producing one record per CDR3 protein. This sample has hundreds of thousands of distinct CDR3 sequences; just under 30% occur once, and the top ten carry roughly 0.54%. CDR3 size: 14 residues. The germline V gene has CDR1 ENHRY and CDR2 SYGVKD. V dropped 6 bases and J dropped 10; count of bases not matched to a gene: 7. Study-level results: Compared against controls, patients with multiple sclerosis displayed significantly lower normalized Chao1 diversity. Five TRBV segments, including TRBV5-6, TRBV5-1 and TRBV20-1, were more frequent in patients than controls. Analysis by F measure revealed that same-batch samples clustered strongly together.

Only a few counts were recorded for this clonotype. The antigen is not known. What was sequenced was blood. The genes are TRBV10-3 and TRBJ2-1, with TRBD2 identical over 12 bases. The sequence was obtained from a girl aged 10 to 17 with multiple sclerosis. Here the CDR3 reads CAIRDKTSGGEQFF. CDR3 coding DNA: TGTGCCATCAGGGATAAGACTAGCGGGGGCGAGCAGTTCTTC.